This TCR beta chain was retrieved from a study of blood T cell repertoires in COVID-19. Overall study: Collection of acute and convalescent COVID-19 samples took place in the United States, Italy and Spain. PBMCs, B-cell-depleted T cells, or T cells were the source of the cDNA or gDNA that made up the material.

CDR1 SGHAT and CDR2 FQNNGV come from the germline V gene. CDR3 length: 11 amino acids. Trimming left V 5 bases short and J 4 bases short, with 6 bases between. As originally analysed: Nucleated cell counts were estimated from reference gene primer amplification. Generated by immunoSEQ multiplex PCR, the TCRdb table keeps only in-frame clones and is missing some. From that table come the V and J calls and clone size; the DNA was used to work out D and trimming. The sample carries roughly 97,000 clones, over 80% recorded once. The specimen sequenced was peripheral blood. V and J are TRBV11-2 and TRBJ2-7; D unclear. The sequence was obtained from a man aged 45-65 years with acute or convalescent COVID-19. CDR3: CASSTLYEQYF. The DNA for the CDR3 is TGTGCCAGCAGCACATTATACGAGCAGTACTTC.